The text below deals with one T cell receptor delta chain. The translation of this DNA and the TCRdb protein of a much larger clone differ at residue 3, probably owing to a read error; the protein shown here is translated from the DNA. Bulk repertoires came from Vgamma9/Vdelta2+ or Vdelta2-negative gammadelta T cells flow-sorted from PBMC. These data are taken from a study of γδ T cells in repeated Plasmodium falciparum infection. TCRdb ran CATT on the multiplex PCR reads. The table has tens of thousands of delta-chain clones, 1.4% to 1.5% seen once. The CDR3 runs 25 residues. The germline V gene has CDR1 TSWWSYY and CDR2 QGS.

Sequencing was carried out using gamma-delta T cells from blood. The V and J genes are TRDV1 and TRDJ1, with D possibly called TRDD2 or TRDD3 (5 bases each). This clonotype was obtained from a pool of human donors (malaria-infected and uninfected, not separated). CDR3 amino acids: CAFGELLTALPGVLEVTLYTDKLIF. CDR3 nucleotide sequence: TGTGCTTTTGGGGAACTGTTGACAGCCCTACCCGGTGTACTGGAGGTCACACTGTACACCGATAAACTCATCTTT.